This TCR beta chain was captured in a study of patients and donors after allogeneic stem cell transplantation. From germline, CDR1 is SGHVS and CDR2 FQNEAQ. Trimming shortened V by 1 base and J by 9 bases, and 11 bases separated the two germline ends. The CDR3 length is 13 residues. TCRdb re-called the RT-PCR reads through MiXCR, storing one row per CDR3 protein. The sample records roughly 940,000 distinct CDR3 sequences, more than 15% being singletons. Sequencing input: blood, either unsorted or a sorted T cell fraction (not recorded which). The J gene is TRBJ2-3, the V gene TRBV7-8; D might be TRBD1 or TRBD2, each matching 5 bases. The TCR originated in a human donor who was either an allogeneic HSCT recipient or a stem cell or donor lymphocyte infusion donor (not recorded which). It is not recorded whose cells these are; they may come from a transplant donor. CDR3 nucleotides: TGTGCCAGCAGCTTAGAGGGGAGCCGCACGCAGTATTTT. This translates into CASSLEGSRTQYF.